The 13 T cell receptor beta chains below were found in one sample sequenced in a study of T cells in localized non-small cell lung cancer. Assay: immunoSEQ multiplex PCR; the TCRdb copy retains only in-frame clones and omits some. The sample shows 86,000 or so clones, about four fifths of them seen only once. Specimen: peripheral blood, collected before any cancer treatment. The receptors here all came from a man aged 35 to 69 with stage I lung adenocarcinoma.

This clone has only one observation. The chain is built from TRBV12-1 and TRBJ1-3. TRBV12-1 is a pseudogene locus. This CDR3 spans 15 amino acids. This CDR3 reads CASSYELGCGNTIYF. DNA for the CDR3: TGTGCCAGCAGCTATGAGCTCGGCTGTGGAAACACCATATATTTT.

The chain recombines TRBV14 with TRBJ1-1; D uncertain. CDR3 length: 13 amino acids. Germline CDR1 and CDR2: SGHDN and FVKESK. With 4 bases removed from V and 5 bases from J, the gap between germline ends came to 11 bases. CDR3 protein: CASSPRIGTEAFF. The CDR3 DNA is TGTGCCAGCAGCCCGCGAATCGGGACTGAAGCTTTCTTT.

This clone was seen just once. V and J are TRBV7-9 and TRBJ2-3; 8 bases line up with TRBD2. V dropped 5 bases and J dropped 2; count of bases not matched to a gene: 6. The CDR3 totals 15 residues. Germline values: CDR1 SEHNR, CDR2 FQNEAQ (reference sequence). In nucleotides, the CDR3 is TGTGCCAGCAGCAAGGGCGGGGGGAACACAGATACGCAGTATTTT. This gives the protein CASSKGGGNTDTQYF.

V is TRBV9 and J is TRBJ2-1; TRBD1 matches at 8 bases. The CDR3 contains 15 residues. The V and J ends lost 3 bases and 4 bases, in that order; junction bases with no gene match: 6. In germline, CDR1 is SGDLS, CDR2 YYNGEE. CDR3 nucleotides: TGTGCCAGCAGCGCCGGACAGGGCAATTACAATGAGCAGTTCTTC. This gives the protein CASSAGQGNYNEQFF.

The chain combines TRBV19 with TRBJ2-5; 8 bases map to TRBD2. This CDR3 spans 14 amino acids. The V gene's germline CDR1 is LNHDA and CDR2 SQIVND (reference sequence). J was trimmed by 0 bases and V by 5 bases; bases with no gene match: 2. CDR3 amino acids: CASSGRGDQETQYF. In DNA form, the CDR3 reads TGTGCCAGTAGTGGGCGGGGGGACCAAGAGACCCAGTACTTC.

The CDR3 loop reads CASGLLGTSYNEQFF. The CDR3 DNA reads TGTGCTAGTGGTTTACTCGGGACTAGTTACAATGAGCAGTTCTTC. This chain joins TRBV12-5 and TRBJ2-1; 8 bases agree with TRBD2. Germline trimming cut 3 bases from V and 4 bases from J; bases unmatched to any gene: 5. The V gene's germline CDR1 is LGHNT and CDR2 FRNRAP. The CDR3 is 15 amino acids.

The chain recombines TRBV7-9 with TRBJ2-4, with a possible D match to TRBD1 (6 bases). V lost 1 base to trimming and J lost 0 bases, with 13 bases between them. CDR3 size: 17 residues. Germline-derived CDR1 and CDR2 are SEHNR and FQNEAQ (reference sequence). As DNA, the CDR3 is TGTGCCAGCAGCTTAGACCCGAACAGGGAAGCCAAAAACATTCAGTACTTC. Protein: CASSLDPNREAKNIQYF.

This clone showed up just once. The chain has TRBV13 and TRBJ2-1; 11 positions match TRBD2. The germline V gene has CDR1 PRHDT and CDR2 FYEKMQ (reference sequence). V lost 5 bases and J lost 0; bases outside the gene matches: 3. This CDR3 is 16 amino acids long. The DNA of the CDR3 is TGTGCCAGCAGCGCTAGCGGGAGGACCTCCTACAATGAGCAGTTCTTC. The encoded protein is CASSASGRTSYNEQFF.

This CDR3 is CASSVSWTEETQYF. The CDR3 DNA follows: TGTGCCAGCAGTGTTTCTTGGACGGAAGAGACCCAGTACTTC. The V gene is TRBV6-1, the J gene TRBJ2-5; no firm D call. V shed 4 bases and J shed 3 bases, with 12 bases lying between them. The CDR3 consists of 14 residues. In germline, CDR1 is MNHNS, CDR2 SASEGT.

The chain joins TRBV6-6 to TRBJ1-1; a possible D gene is TRBD1 (6 bases). Germline lookup yields CDR1 MNHNY and CDR2 SVGAGI (reference sequence). This CDR3 spans 15 amino acids. V lost 4 bases to trimming and J lost 4 bases, with 16 bases between them. The CDR3 here is CASSFSDSRSTEAFF. The CDR3 bases are TGTGCCAGCAGTTTCTCGGACAGCAGAAGCACTGAAGCTTTCTTT.

The rearrangement uses TRBV6-5 and TRBJ2-3; TRBD2 matches 7 bases. The V segment lost 11 bases and the J segment 2 bases; nucleotides outside the gene matches: 10. The CDR3 contains 14 residues. Germline V CDR1 and CDR2: MNHEY, SVGAGI. CDR3 amino acids: CACRAGTYTDTQYF. CDR3 coding DNA: TGTGCCTGTCGAGCGGGGACCTACACAGATACGCAGTATTTT.

The chain links TRBV27 to TRBJ2-5; D is possibly TRBD2 (6 bases). The ends were cut back, 5 bases at V and 9 bases at J, with 7 bases in the middle. Per the germline V gene, CDR1 is MNHEY and CDR2 is SMNVEV (reference sequence). The CDR3 runs to 10 residues. This CDR3 reads CASSPGAQYF. The DNA for the CDR3 is TGTGCCAGCAGTCCGGGGGCCCAGTACTTC.

The V call is TRBV19, the J call TRBJ1-5; D not certain. V dropped 5 bases and J dropped 2 bases, with 13 bases sitting between them. The germline CDR1 and CDR2 sequences are LNHDA and SQIVND (reference sequence). The CDR3 has 15 residues. CDR3 sequence: CASSALVTRNQPQHF. The CDR3 bases are TGTGCCAGTAGTGCTCTCGTGACCCGCAATCAGCCCCAGCATTTT.